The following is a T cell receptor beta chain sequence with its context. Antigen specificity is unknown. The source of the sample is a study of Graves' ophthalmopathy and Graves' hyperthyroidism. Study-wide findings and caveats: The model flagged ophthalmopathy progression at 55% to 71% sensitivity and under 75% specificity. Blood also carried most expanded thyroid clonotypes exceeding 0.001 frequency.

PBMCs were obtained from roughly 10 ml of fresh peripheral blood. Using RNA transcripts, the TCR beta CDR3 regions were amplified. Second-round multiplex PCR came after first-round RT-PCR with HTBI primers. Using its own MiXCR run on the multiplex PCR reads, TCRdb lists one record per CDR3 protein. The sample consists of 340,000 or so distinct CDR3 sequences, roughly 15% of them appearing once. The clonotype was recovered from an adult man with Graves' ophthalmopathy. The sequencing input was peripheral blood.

The CDR3 DNA reads TGTGCCAGCAGTTTAAGGGGCCGGTGGTATGGCTACACCTTC. Protein sequence: CASSLRGRWYGYTF. This chain joins TRBV12-3 or TRBV12-4 and TRBJ1-2; a possible D gene is TRBD1 (5 bases). The V and J ends lost 2 bases and 5 bases respectively, with 12 bases between them. CDR3 size: 14 residues.